The 23 T cell receptor beta chains listed next were all sequenced from one sample in a study of long-term antiretroviral therapy in people with HIV. This was the immunoSEQ v3.0 assay at survey level. TCRdb's table, derived via immunoSEQ multiplex PCR, lists solely in-frame clones and lacks some. The profile covers 30,000 or so clones, with approximately 72% appearing a single time and 3.4% taken by the ten largest. The sample consisted of unsorted PBMCs, taken 3 years after starting antiretroviral therapy. These TCRs come from a man aged 50 to 60 with HIV.

In its sample, this clone was seen a few times. This chain joins TRBV25-1 and TRBJ2-7; possibly TRBD1 for D (6 bases). The germline V gene encodes CDR1 MGHDK and CDR2 SYGVNS. V dropped 5 bases and J dropped 6 bases, with 17 bases sitting between them. The CDR3 totals 14 residues. CDR3 sequence: CASSNGQFGPEQYF. In DNA, the CDR3 is TGTGCCAGCAGTAACGGACAGTTCGGGCCCGAGCAGTACTTC.

This sequence joins TRBV7-9 and TRBJ2-3; 7 nucleotides match TRBD2. The CDR3 runs to 15 residues. Germline CDR1 and CDR2: SEHNR and FQNEAQ (reference sequence). V lost 1 base, J lost 6 bases, and 7 bases stayed unmatched. CDR3 region: CASSLDGGRADTQYF. The CDR3 nucleotides read TGTGCCAGCAGCTTAGACGGCGGGAGAGCGGATACGCAGTATTTT.

This chain connects TRBV7-9 to TRBJ2-5, with D perhaps TRBD1 (5 bases). CDR1 and CDR2 from the germline V gene are SEHNR and FQNEAQ (reference sequence). The germline V and J ends were trimmed by 3 bases and 4 bases, with 18 bases remaining between them. The CDR3 totals 16 residues. The CDR3 loop is CASSLGQGNQAETQYF. The CDR3 coding sequence is TGTGCCAGCAGCTTGGGGCAGGGTAATCAGGCAGAGACCCAGTACTTC.

The rearrangement joins TRBV11-1 to TRBJ2-1, with 10 positions matching TRBD1. The CDR3 sequence is 15 residues long. Germline CDR1 SGHAT, CDR2 FQDESV (reference sequence). V shed 5 bases and J 5 bases; nucleotides not matched to a gene: 6. The CDR3 loop is CASSPRTGGNNEQFF. As DNA, the CDR3 is TGTGCCAGCAGCCCACGGACAGGGGGGAACAATGAGCAGTTCTTC.

This chain uses TRBV6-5 with TRBJ2-7, with D uncertain. V dropped 5 bases and J dropped 5 bases, with 13 bases sitting between them. CDR3 length: 13 amino acids. CDR1 is MNHEY and CDR2 is SVGAGI in the germline V gene. Here the CDR3 DNA reads TGTGCCAGCAGTCGAAGTATCCTGGACGAGCAGTACTTC. It encodes CASSRSILDEQYF.

This clone was observed a handful of times. V usage is TRBV30 and J usage is TRBJ1-5; 9 bases are a match to TRBD1. V dropped 3 bases and J dropped 4; count of bases not matched to a gene: 4. Germline V gene data show CDR1 as GTSNPN and CDR2 as SVGIG (reference sequence). The CDR3 has 14 amino acids. The CDR3 DNA follows: TGTGCCTGGAGCCCCGACAGGGGGAATCAGCCCCAGCATTTT. It is translated as CAWSPDRGNQPQHF.

This sequence joins TRBV15 and TRBJ1-3; D uncertain. V gave up 6 bases and J gave up 0 bases, with 15 bases separating them. This CDR3 has 16 amino acids. The germline V gene encodes CDR1 LNHNV and CDR2 YYDKDF (reference sequence). The chain's CDR3 is CATSKHGFNSGNTIYF. The DNA of the CDR3 is TGTGCCACCAGTAAGCATGGGTTTAACTCTGGAAACACCATATATTTT.

This clone showed up just once. The chain couples TRBV27 to TRBJ2-7; D might be TRBD1 (5 bases). The CDR3 contains 15 residues. Trimming left V 3 bases short and J 5 bases short, with 17 bases between. Germline-derived CDR1 and CDR2 are MNHEY and SMNVEV (reference sequence). In nucleotides, the CDR3 is TGTGCCAGCAGTTTGGGGCTGCCGGGTACCGACGAGCAGTACTTC. The encoded protein is CASSLGLPGTDEQYF.

The V gene is TRBV19, the J gene TRBJ2-2, with 12 bases identical to TRBD2. Germline V gene data show CDR1 as LNHDA and CDR2 as SQIVND (reference sequence). This CDR3 contains 16 residues. V was pared by 3 bases and J by 6 bases, with 5 bases of the junction left unmatched. The CDR3 DNA reads as TGTGCCAGTAGTATCCTCCTAGCGGGAGGGCCCGGGGAGCTGTTTTTT. Translation gives CASSILLAGGPGELFF. The complete variable domain, with remaining parts taken from reference TRBV19 and TRBJ2-2, reads DGGITQSPKYLFRKEGQNVTLSCEQNLNHDAMYWYRQDPGQGLRLIYYSQIVNDFQKGDIAEGYSVSREKKESFPLTVTSAQKNPTAFYLCASSILLAGGPGELFFGEGSRLTVL.

This chain joins TRBV7-3 and TRBJ2-2, with TRBD2 matching over 10 bases. Germline V gene data show CDR1 as SGHTA and CDR2 as FQGTGA. The junction had 5 bases not matched to a gene; V was cut back by 6 bases and J by 1 base. The CDR3 totals 16 residues. Here the CDR3 reads CASRLSGGQNTGELFF. CDR3 bases: TGTGCCAGCAGACTTAGCGGGGGGCAGAACACCGGGGAGCTGTTTTTT.

The rearrangement links TRBV5-1 to TRBJ2-1; TRBD2 is a possible D gene (7 bases). Trimming removed 0 bases from V and 7 bases from J, with 14 bases in between. CDR1 and CDR2 (germline): SGHRS, YFSETQ. The CDR3 totals 15 residues. CDR3 DNA sequence: TGCGCCAGCAGCTTGGCGAGCAGGGGAGGGAATGAGCAGTTCTTC. It codes for CASSLASRGGNEQFF.

The chain uses TRBV5-5 and TRBJ1-5; D is unresolved. This CDR3 has 13 residues. Per the germline V gene, CDR1 is SGHKS and CDR2 is YYEKEE (reference sequence). The V end was cut by 4 bases, the J end by 0 bases, with 5 bases between. CDR3 protein: CASSRHSNQPQHF. In DNA, the CDR3 is TGTGCCAGCAGCCGACATAGCAATCAGCCCCAGCATTTT.

This chain uses TRBV28 with TRBJ2-2; 8 nucleotides align to TRBD1. Per the germline V gene, CDR1 is MDHEN and CDR2 is SYDVKM. With 6 bases clipped from V and 1 base from J, the junction kept 7 bases outside the gene matches. CDR3 length equals 16 residues. CDR3 protein: CASRDSGTGNTGELFF. The CDR3 nucleotides read TGTGCCAGCAGAGATTCTGGGACAGGGAACACCGGGGAGCTGTTTTTT.

V and J are TRBV11-2 and TRBJ2-7; D ambiguous. This CDR3 is 12 amino acids long. The germline CDR1 and CDR2 sequences are SGHAT and FQNNGV. Trimming left V 5 bases short and J 7 bases short, with 12 bases between. The CDR3 DNA sequence: TGTGCCAGCAGCCCTCACCGTGGGGAGCAGTACTTC. It specifies CASSPHRGEQYF.

This clone has just one count. The V and J genes are TRBV2 and TRBJ1-2, with D unresolved. There are 13 residues in the CDR3. CDR1 SNHLY and CDR2 FYNNEI come from the germline V gene. Trimming took off 4 bases at V and 4 bases at J, with 10 bases between the two ends. The CDR3 spells CASSARNGYGYTF. The CDR3, as DNA: TGTGCCAGCAGTGCCAGGAACGGCTATGGCTACACCTTC.

This chain links TRBV6-5 with TRBJ1-1; no firm D call. This CDR3 is 15 amino acids long. The germline CDR1 and CDR2 sequences are MNHEY and SVGAGI. V was shortened by 4 bases and J by 0 bases, with 12 bases between the two germline ends. The CDR3, as DNA: TGTGCCAGCAGTTCCCGGAGACCTATGAACACTGAAGCTTTCTTT. Residues: CASSSRRPMNTEAFF.

In its sample, this clone was seen a few times. The chain carries TRBV19 and TRBJ1-5; D uncertain. This CDR3 is 16 amino acids long. Trimming took 4 bases from V and 0 from J, leaving 13 bases between them. Germline assignment: CDR1 LNHDA and CDR2 SQIVND (reference sequence). The CDR3 DNA reads as TGTGCCAGTAGTAGGTACCCAAGAACTAGCAATCAGCCCCAGCATTTT. Translation gives CASSRYPRTSNQPQHF.

This chain joins TRBV4-3 and TRBJ2-2; the D gene is possibly TRBD2 (5 bases). The CDR3 has 17 amino acids. Trimming took 5 bases from V and 1 from J, leaving 17 bases between them. CDR1 and CDR2 (germline): LGHNA, YSLEER. CDR3 bases: TGCGCCAGCAGCTTACGCGACGGGGTCGGGAACACCGGGGAGCTGTTTTTT. Its protein product is CASSLRDGVGNTGELFF.

The chain joins TRBV7-9 to TRBJ2-5; D is ambiguous. Trimming cost V 6 bases and J 3 bases, with 5 bases left between them. CDR1 and CDR2 (germline): SEHNR, FQNEAQ (reference sequence). The length of the CDR3 is 11 residues. CDR3 bases: TGTGCCAGCAGTGCTGAAGAGACCCAGTACTTC. It translates to CASSAEETQYF.

The chain joins TRBV18 to TRBJ1-5, with D hard to call. Germline V gives CDR1 KGHSH, CDR2 LQKENI. Trimming shortened V by 2 bases and J by 5 bases, and 13 bases separated the two germline ends. The CDR3 spans 15 residues. The CDR3 coding sequence is TGTGCCAGCTCACCATTTGAGGGTTCAGATCAGCCCCAGCATTTT. Amino acid sequence: CASSPFEGSDQPQHF. The full variable domain, rest sourced from reference TRBV18 and TRBJ1-5, is NAGVMQNPRHLVRRRGQEARLRCSPMKGHSHVYWYRQLPEEGLKFMVYLQKENIIDESGMPKERFSAEFPKEGPSILRIQQVVRGDSAAYFCASSPFEGSDQPQHFGDGTRLSIL.

V and J are TRBV7-9 and TRBJ2-3; 13 bases line up with TRBD2. V was clipped by 3 bases and J by 2 bases; unmatched bases: 2. Germline V lookup: CDR1 SEHNR, CDR2 FQNEAQ (reference sequence). This CDR3 contains 16 residues. DNA for the CDR3: TGTGCCAGCAGCTTTGGACTAGCGGGGGACACAGATACGCAGTATTTT. The encoded protein is CASSFGLAGDTDTQYF.

The V gene is TRBV9, the J gene TRBJ2-1; D might be TRBD2 (5 bases). Trimming took off 4 bases at V and 12 bases at J, with 17 bases between the two ends. The CDR3 consists of 13 residues. CDR1 is SGDLS and CDR2 is YYNGEE in the germline V gene. In nucleotides, the CDR3 is TGTGCCAGCAGCTTCCGACCGGGCCGGGGGCAGTTCTTC. It encodes CASSFRPGRGQFF.

J is TRBJ2-5 and V is TRBV29-1; the D is unclear. Trimming stripped 6 bases from V and 3 bases from J, with 11 bases between. The germline CDR1 and CDR2 sequences are SQVTM and ANQGSEA. The CDR3 spans 12 residues. The DNA for the CDR3 is TGCAGCGTGCCCACCCTGGAAGAGACCCAGTACTTC. Its translation is CSVPTLEETQYF.